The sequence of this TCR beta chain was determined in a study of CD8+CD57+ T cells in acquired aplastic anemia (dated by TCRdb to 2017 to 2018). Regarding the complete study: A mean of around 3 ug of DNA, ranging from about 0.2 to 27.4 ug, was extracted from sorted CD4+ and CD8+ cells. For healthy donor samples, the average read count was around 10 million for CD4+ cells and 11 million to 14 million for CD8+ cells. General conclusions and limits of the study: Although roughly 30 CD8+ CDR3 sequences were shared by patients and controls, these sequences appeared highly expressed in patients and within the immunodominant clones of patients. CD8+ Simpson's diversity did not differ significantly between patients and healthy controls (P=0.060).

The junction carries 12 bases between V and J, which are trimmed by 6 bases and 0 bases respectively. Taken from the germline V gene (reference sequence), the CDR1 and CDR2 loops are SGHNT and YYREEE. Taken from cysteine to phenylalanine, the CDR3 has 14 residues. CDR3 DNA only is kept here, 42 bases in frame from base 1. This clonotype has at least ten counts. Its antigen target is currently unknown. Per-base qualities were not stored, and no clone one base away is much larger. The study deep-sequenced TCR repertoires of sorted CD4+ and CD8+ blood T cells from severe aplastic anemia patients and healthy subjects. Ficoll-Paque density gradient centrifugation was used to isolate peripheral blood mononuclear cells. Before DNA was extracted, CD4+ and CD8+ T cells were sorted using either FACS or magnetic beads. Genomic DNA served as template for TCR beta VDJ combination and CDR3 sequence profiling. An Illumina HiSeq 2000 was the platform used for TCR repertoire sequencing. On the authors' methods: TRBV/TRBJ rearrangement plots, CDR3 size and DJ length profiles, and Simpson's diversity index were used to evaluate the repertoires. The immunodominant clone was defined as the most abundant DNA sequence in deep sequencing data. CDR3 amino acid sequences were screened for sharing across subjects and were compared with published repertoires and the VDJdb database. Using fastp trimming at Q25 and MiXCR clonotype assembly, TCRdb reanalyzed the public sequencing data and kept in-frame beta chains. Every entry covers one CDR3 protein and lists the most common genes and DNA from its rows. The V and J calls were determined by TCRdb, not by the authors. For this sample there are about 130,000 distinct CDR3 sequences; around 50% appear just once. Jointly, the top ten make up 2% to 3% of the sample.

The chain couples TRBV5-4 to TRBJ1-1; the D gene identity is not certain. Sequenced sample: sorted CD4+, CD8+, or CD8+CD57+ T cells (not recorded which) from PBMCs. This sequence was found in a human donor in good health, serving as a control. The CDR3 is CASKLSTLNTEAFF. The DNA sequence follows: TGTGCCAGCAAACTCTCAACTTTGAACACTGAAGCTTTCTTT. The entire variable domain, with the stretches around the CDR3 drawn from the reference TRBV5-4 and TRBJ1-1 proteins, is ETGVTQSPTHLIKTRGQQVTLRCSSQSGHNTVSWYQQALGQGPQFIFQYYREEENGRGNFPPRFSGLQFPNYSSELNVNALELDDSALYLCASKLSTLNTEAFFGQGTRLTVV.